The T cell receptor beta chain under discussion was sequenced for a study of blood T cell repertoires in COVID-19 (dated by TCRdb to 2020 to 2021). In the study overall: Collaborator samples came from the United States, Italy and Spain and covered acute and convalescent phases of COVID-19. The prospective study material was composed of cDNA or gDNA derived from T cells, B-cell-depleted T cells, or PBMCs. Deeply sampled blood TCRbeta repertoires from subjects exposed to, actively infected with, or recovered from COVID-19 were included in the dataset. The repertoires were released in a freely available public database intended as a resource for research on the immune response to SARS-CoV-2. Samples came from the ongoing ImmuneRACE study (first 160 participants) plus 1,254 subjects from 6 global collaborators. Nearly every sample came with metadata listing a de-identified subject ID, COVID-19 status, age in years and sex. Where available, HLA class I and class II types were taken from metadata supplied by the sample provider and were not determined by assay-based typing.

The collaborating institutions used their own protocols to collect whole blood in K2EDTA tubes. For TCRbeta analysis, collaborator samples were shipped as frozen whole blood, as isolated PBMCs, or as DNA extracted from either sample type. The germline V gene encodes CDR1 SGHNT and CDR2 YYREEE (reference sequence). Clipping removes 3 bases from V and 6 bases from J, with 11 as the unmatched junction base count. Taken from cysteine to phenylalanine, the CDR3 has 16 residues. The DNA shown is the 48-base CDR3, in frame from base 1. General study outcomes and caveats: Clinical and demographic metadata were provided uncurated, with the amount varying by source and participant.

As regards this clone: This clone's antigen is unknown. No per-base quality is available; no much larger clone lies one base away.

TCRbeta CDR3 regions were amplified from genomic DNA using the immunoSEQ Assay, a bias-controlled multiplex PCR. On the study's bioinformatics: The number of nucleated cells in each sample was estimated by amplification of reference gene primers within the assay. Sequence reads were collapsed and filtered to measure the absolute abundance of every unique TCRbeta CDR3 rearrangement. Productive Simpson clonality was computed per sample as the square root of Simpson's diversity index over productive rearrangements. Imported from immuneACCESS, the table was reduced by TCRdb to in-frame sequences with V and J called. These copies leave out some clones; in studies compared against another copy, an unresolved V gene accounts for under half, and the cause of the remainder is not known. V and J calls and clone size are as listed in that table; D and trimming were resolved from the DNA. For this sample there are about 250,000 clones; 85% to 90% appear just once. The biggest ten clones account for roughly 1.4% of the sample.

Specimen: peripheral blood. The origin of this receptor is an elderly man with acute or convalescent COVID-19. The chain uses TRBV5-4 and TRBJ2-1, and 8 junctional nucleotides match TRBD2. The nucleotide sequence reads TGTGCCAGCAGCTCCGACCCGGGACTAGTTCGCAATGAGCAGTTCTTC. Its translation reads: CASSSDPGLVRNEQFF.